What follows are 10 T cell receptor beta chains derived from one specimen sequenced in a study of cytomegalovirus exposure and HLA in healthy donors. PCR involved 60 Vbeta and 13 Jbeta primers. Data came from immunoSEQ multiplex PCR; TCRdb stores just in-frame clones and leaves some out. Across about 200,000 clones, the top ten clones capture around 1.1% of the sample. The source material was PBMCs. The receptors shown here come from a girl aged 2-10 years in good health and CMV-seropositive.

The CDR3 DNA reads TGTGCCAGTAGCCGTATCAGCGGTCCAGGCGATGAGCAGTTCTTC. This sequence encodes CASSRISGPGDEQFF. This chain joins TRBV19 and TRBJ2-1; possibly TRBD2 for D (5 bases). The germline CDR1 and CDR2 sequences are LNHDA and SQIVND (reference sequence). The CDR3 length is 15 residues. With 6 bases removed from V and 8 bases from J, the gap between germline ends came to 20 bases.

The chain joins TRBV5-1 to TRBJ2-7; 8 bases map to TRBD2. J lost 4 bases, V lost 3 bases, and 9 bases had no gene match. Looked up from germline, CDR1 is SGHRS and CDR2 is YFSETQ. The CDR3 loop spans 15 amino acids. The CDR3 spells CASSWGLAGVYEQYF. The CDR3 DNA is TGCGCCAGCAGCTGGGGTCTAGCGGGCGTATACGAGCAGTACTTC.

The gene calls are TRBV5-1 and TRBJ2-1, with D perhaps TRBD1 (6 bases). With 1 base removed from V and 4 bases from J, the gap between germline ends came to 21 bases. The CDR3 loop spans 18 amino acids. CDR1 and CDR2 from the germline V gene are SGHRS and YFSETQ. This CDR3 reads CASSLYSDSLSPYNEQFF. CDR3 DNA sequence: TGCGCCAGCAGCTTGTACTCGGACAGCCTATCTCCTTACAATGAGCAGTTCTTC.

The J gene is TRBJ2-1, the V gene TRBV5-1; D unclear. The germline V and J ends were trimmed by 5 bases and 4 bases, with 7 bases remaining between them. Germline V gene lookup returns CDR1 SGHRS and CDR2 YFSETQ. The CDR3 sequence is 12 residues long. The CDR3 spells CASSPSYNEQFF. As DNA, the CDR3 is TGCGCCAGCAGTCCGAGTTACAATGAGCAGTTCTTC.

In regard to this clone: A read error may account for a junction end that differs from germline. The gene calls are TRBV5-8 and TRBJ2-7, with D perhaps TRBD1 (6 bases). There are 14 residues in the CDR3. Germline V gene sequence: CDR1 SGHTS, CDR2 YDEGEE. CDR3 in amino acids: CAGSLWDNPYEQYF. Written as DNA, the CDR3 is TGTGCCGGCAGCTTGTGGGACAATCCCTACGAGCAGTACTTC.

The gene calls are TRBV25-1 and TRBJ2-5; 7 bases are shared with TRBD1. The germline V gene has CDR1 MGHDK and CDR2 SYGVNS. V was clipped by 7 bases and J by 5 bases; unmatched bases: 7. This CDR3 comprises 13 residues. The CDR3 here is CASNSQGPETQYF. In nucleotides, the CDR3 is TGTGCCAGCAACTCACAGGGGCCGGAGACCCAGTACTTC.

The chain is built from TRBV15 and TRBJ1-5, with D perhaps TRBD1 (6 bases). Trimming shortened V by 8 bases and J by 2 bases, and 13 bases separated the two germline ends. The CDR3 contains 14 residues. Germline-derived CDR1 and CDR2 are LNHNV and YYDKDF (reference sequence). DNA of the CDR3: TGTGCCACCCGCTACAGGGCGGGCAATCAGCCCCAGCATTTT. As protein: CATRYRAGNQPQHF.

The chain employs TRBV4-1 and TRBJ2-7; D uncertain. The germline gives CDR1 MGHRA, CDR2 YSYEKL. V gave up 3 bases and J gave up 4 bases, with 13 bases separating them. The CDR3 extends over 14 amino acids. The CDR3 loop reads CASSHQDISYEQYF. CDR3 nucleotide sequence: TGCGCCAGCAGCCATCAGGATATCAGTTACGAGCAGTACTTC.

This chain connects TRBV11-2 to TRBJ2-1; D possibly corresponds to TRBD1 (6 bases). This CDR3 has 14 residues. Germline assignment: CDR1 SGHAT and CDR2 FQNNGV. Deletions cut 3 bases from V and 2 bases from J, with 8 bases between. The CDR3 coding sequence is TGTGCCAGCAGCTTGGGACAAGCCTACAATGAGCAGTTCTTC. Translation gives CASSLGQAYNEQFF. Complete variable domain (other parts from reference TRBV11-2 and TRBJ2-1): EAGVAQSPRYKIIEKRQSVAFWCNPISGHATLYWYQQILGQGPKLLIQFQNNGVVDDSQLPKDRFSAERLKGVDSTLKIQPAKLEDSAVYLCASSLGQAYNEQFFGPGTRLTVL.

The gene calls are TRBV28 and TRBJ1-2; D may be TRBD1 (5 bases). The V gene's germline CDR1 is MDHEN and CDR2 SYDVKM. The CDR3 contains 12 residues. The chain's CDR3 is CGALEGNYGYTF. CDR3 nucleotides: TGTGGGGCTTTGGAGGGGAACTATGGCTACACCTTC.